This TCR beta chain stems from a study of T cells in Graves' hyperthyroidism and ophthalmopathy. General observations from the study: Ophthalmopathy cases were set apart from stable hyperthyroidism by a 13 V-J model.

RNA transcripts were the template for amplifying TCR beta CDR3 regions. Primed by the HTBI set, a first-round RT-PCR was run on the TCR CDR3. TCRdb re-derived calls from the multiplex PCR reads in MiXCR, one entry per CDR3 protein. Here the sample spans more than 500,000 distinct CDR3 sequences, around 15% being singletons. Trimming cost V 4 bases and J 6 bases; bases outside gene matches: 16. Germline values: CDR1 SGHRS, CDR2 YFSETQ. This CDR3 comprises 18 residues. As for this clonotype: As yet, its antigen is unknown.

In making diagnoses, clinical symptoms, serum thyroxine and TRAb, thyroid ultrasound and orbital computed tomography were all used. Sequenced material: blood. The receptor comes from a woman in her 40s with Graves' hyperthyroidism. The chain joins TRBV5-1 to TRBJ2-7, with 13 positions matching TRBD2. The CDR3 reads CASSRGGLAGSPEVEQYF. DNA of the CDR3: TGCGCCAGCAGCCGGGGGGGACTAGCGGGATCCCCCGAAGTCGAGCAGTACTTC. Looking up the rest from reference TRBV5-1 and TRBJ2-7 gives the full variable domain: KAGVTQTPRYLIKTRGQQVTLSCSPISGHRSVSWYQQTPGQGLQFLFEYFSETQRNKGNFPGRFSGRQFSNSRSEMNVSTLELGDSALYLCASSRGGLAGSPEVEQYFGPGTRLTVT.